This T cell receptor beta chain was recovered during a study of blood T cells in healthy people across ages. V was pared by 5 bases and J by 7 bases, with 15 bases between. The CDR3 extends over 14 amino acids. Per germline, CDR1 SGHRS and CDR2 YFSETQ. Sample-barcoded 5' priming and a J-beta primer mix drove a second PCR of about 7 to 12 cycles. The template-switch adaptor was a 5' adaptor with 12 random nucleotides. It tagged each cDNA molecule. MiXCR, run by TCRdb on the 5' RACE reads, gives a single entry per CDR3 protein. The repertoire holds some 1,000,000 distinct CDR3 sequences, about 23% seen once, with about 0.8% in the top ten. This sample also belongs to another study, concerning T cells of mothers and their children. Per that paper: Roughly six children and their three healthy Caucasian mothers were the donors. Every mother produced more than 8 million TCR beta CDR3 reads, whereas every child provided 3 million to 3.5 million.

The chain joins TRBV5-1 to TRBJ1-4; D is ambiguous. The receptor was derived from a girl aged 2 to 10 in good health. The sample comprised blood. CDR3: CASRKPIDGEKLFF. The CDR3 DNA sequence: TGCGCCAGCAGAAAACCGATTGACGGTGAAAAACTGTTTTTT. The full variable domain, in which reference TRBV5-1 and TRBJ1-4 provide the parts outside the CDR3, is KAGVTQTPRYLIKTRGQQVTLSCSPISGHRSVSWYQQTPGQGLQFLFEYFSETQRNKGNFPGRFSGRQFSNSRSEMNVSTLELGDSALYLCASRKPIDGEKLFFGSGTQLSVL.